This T cell receptor beta chain was documented in a study of blood T cell repertoires in COVID-19. Overall study: Spain, Italy and the United States supplied samples that represented acute and convalescent COVID-19.

The CDR3 covers 12 residues. V was cut by 4 bases and J by 4 bases, with 8 bases left in between. Germline V gene lookup returns CDR1 SGHKS and CDR2 YYEKEE (reference sequence). As originally analysed: Reference gene primer amplification yielded estimated nucleated cell counts. Data came from immunoSEQ multiplex PCR; TCRdb stores just in-frame clones and leaves some out. The DNA gave D and trimming, while V, J and clone size come from that table. Of approximately 400,000 clones in the sample, about 89% were seen once. This sequence joins TRBV5-5 and TRBJ1-2; perhaps TRBD1 as D (6 bases). This TCR was recovered from a man aged 35-49 years with acute or convalescent COVID-19. Sequenced sample: peripheral blood. The CDR3 is CASSTGTYGYTF. The CDR3, as DNA: TGTGCCAGCAGCACAGGGACCTATGGCTACACCTTC.